This TCR beta chain appears in the sequencing data of a study of T cell clones after liver transplantation. Looking at the study overall: At least one year of complete immunosuppression withdrawal without enzymes over twice normal defined tolerance. Study results and limitations: Conclusions were preliminary, with small, heterogeneous patient groups.

The protocol was immunoSEQ multiplex PCR, while the TCRdb copy is restricted to in-frame clones and leaves out a portion. The table lists 6,200 or so clones, approximately 80% of them singletons. A note on this clone: Its specificity is unknown.

The germline V gene encodes CDR1 SGHTA and CDR2 FQGTGA. The CDR3 has 15 amino acids. V was cut by 5 bases and J by 2 bases, with 13 bases left in between. The J gene is TRBJ2-1, the V gene TRBV7-3, with D maybe TRBD2 (5 bases). The sample was CD8+ T cells from blood, taken approximately 3.5 years after liver transplant. This TCR came from a human patient who received a liver transplant. Some T cells may have originated in the graft donor. The CDR3 is CASSPDGIPYNEQFF. The CDR3 DNA follows: TGTGCCAGCAGCCCTGACGGGATCCCCTACAATGAGCAGTTCTTC.